The 13 T cell receptor beta chains listed next were all sequenced from one sample in a study of cytomegalovirus exposure and HLA in healthy donors. Researchers ran the PCR with 60 Vbeta and 13 Jbeta primers. Profiled with immunoSEQ multiplex PCR; TCRdb holds only in-frame clones, not every one. The sample has about 130,000 clones; 60% to 80% are singletons. The source material was PBMCs. The receptors originated from a man younger than 40 in good health and CMV-seronegative.

This sequence joins TRBV9 and TRBJ2-3; unclear D gene. CDR1 is SGDLS and CDR2 is YYNGEE in the germline V gene. This CDR3 contains 15 residues. Between the trimmed V and J ends, which lost 0 bases and 1 base, there was a span of 9 bases. DNA of the CDR3: TGTGCCAGCAGCGTAGACGCCAGGCGCACAGATACGCAGTATTTT. Its translation: CASSVDARRTDTQYF. Combining the CDR3 with reference TRBV9 and TRBJ2-3 gives the whole variable domain DSGVTQTPKHLITATGQRVTLRCSPRSGDLSVYWYQQSLDQGLQFLIQYYNGEERAKGNILERFSAQQFPDLHSELNLSSLELGDSALYFCASSVDARRTDTQYFGPGTRLTVL.

The V and J genes are TRBV5-1 and TRBJ2-3; possibly TRBD1 for D (6 bases). Germline CDR1 SGHRS, CDR2 YFSETQ. V was clipped by 4 bases and J by 6 bases, with 15 bases between them. The CDR3 is made up of 14 amino acids. CDR3 residues: CASSPAPGADTQYF. The CDR3 coding sequence is TGCGCCAGCAGCCCCGCCCCAGGGGCGGATACGCAGTATTTT.

This clone has a single count. V is TRBV21-1 and J is TRBJ1-2; the table's D call TRBD1 went unverified against the DNA. TRBV21-1 is described as a pseudogene. This CDR3 contains 13 residues. The CDR3 sequence: CASSAHRGHGYTF. The CDR3 DNA follows: TGTGCCAGCAGCGCCCACAGGGGCCATGGCTACACCTTC.

The chain has TRBV30 and TRBJ1-5, with D possibly matching TRBD1 (6 bases). CDR1 is GTSNPN, CDR2 SVGIG, per germline (reference sequence). This CDR3 is 14 amino acids long. V lost 3 bases to trimming and J lost 2 bases, with 11 bases between them. The CDR3 spells CAWRAGEGNQPQHF. DNA for the CDR3: TGTGCCTGGAGGGCAGGGGAAGGCAATCAGCCCCAGCATTTT.

This chain joins TRBV29-1 and TRBJ1-2, with a weak D call TRBD1 (5 bases). Trimming removed 6 bases at V and 3 bases at J, with 14 bases between. Germline V CDR1 and CDR2: SQVTM, ANQGSEA. This CDR3 is 13 amino acids long. This chain's CDR3 is CSVVGDVDYGYTF. The CDR3, as DNA: TGCAGCGTCGTAGGGGATGTCGACTATGGCTACACCTTC.

This clone has a handful of counts. This rearrangement joins TRBV23-1 to TRBJ1-5, with 7 positions matching TRBD1. TRBV23-1 is sorted into the ORF group, with uncertain function. V lost 2 bases, J lost 4 bases, and 5 bases stayed unmatched. This CDR3 contains 15 residues. The CDR3 reads CASSQGGTANQPQHF. The CDR3 nucleotides are TGCGCCAGCAGTCAAGGTGGGACAGCAAATCAGCCCCAGCATTTT.

This chain links TRBV5-8 with TRBJ2-4, with D perhaps TRBD1 (5 bases). CDR1 SGHTS and CDR2 YDEGEE come from the germline V gene. The CDR3 is made up of 13 amino acids. Trimming pared 2 bases from V and 9 bases from J, leaving 12 bases between. CDR3 protein: CASSLSRVTIQYF. The CDR3 DNA sequence: TGTGCCAGCAGCTTATCCAGGGTGACCATTCAGTACTTC. Together with reference TRBV5-8 and TRBJ2-4, the CDR3 gives the full variable domain: EAGVTQSPTHLIKTRGQQATLRCSPISGHTSVYWYQQALGLGLQFLLWYDEGEERNRGNFPPRFSGRQFPNYSSELNVNALELEDSALYLCASSLSRVTIQYFGAGTRLSVL.

This chain links TRBV28 with TRBJ1-5; TRBD1 matches 7 bases. The CDR3 contains 15 residues. Per the germline V gene, CDR1 is MDHEN and CDR2 is SYDVKM. V lost 3 bases, J lost 7 bases, and 9 bases stayed unmatched. The CDR3 is CASSLEDRTNQPQHF. Here the CDR3 DNA reads TGTGCCAGCAGTTTGGAGGACAGGACTAACCAGCCCCAGCATTTT. Based on the CDR3 plus reference TRBV28 and TRBJ1-5, the full variable domain is DVKVTQSSRYLVKRTGEKVFLECVQDMDHENMFWYRQDPGLGLRLIYFSYDVKMKEKGDIPEGYSVSREKKERFSLILESASTNQTSMYLCASSLEDRTNQPQHFGDGTRLSIL.

The chain is built from TRBV4-1 and TRBJ1-2; D perhaps matches TRBD1 (5 bases). Germline values: CDR1 MGHRA, CDR2 YSYEKL. With 1 base removed from V and 3 bases from J, the gap between germline ends came to 12 bases. The CDR3 covers 15 residues. CDR3 bases: TGCGCCAGCAGCCAAGTAACCTCAGGGTACTATGGCTACACCTTC. Amino acids: CASSQVTSGYYGYTF.

This clone came up a few times. The CDR3 sequence: CASSLLGAWGYTF. The DNA of the CDR3 is TGTGCCAGCAGCTTACTGGGGGCGTGGGGCTACACCTTC. The chain is built from TRBV11-2 and TRBJ1-2, with D perhaps matching TRBD1 (6 bases). The V end was cut by 2 bases, the J end by 8 bases, with 12 bases between. The V gene's germline CDR1 is SGHAT and CDR2 FQNNGV. The length of the CDR3 is 13 residues.

This clone appeared a single time. V gene TRBV4-1 combines with J gene TRBJ2-3; D not resolved. Looked up from germline, CDR1 is MGHRA and CDR2 is YSYEKL. V lost 0 bases to trimming and J lost 2 bases, with 9 bases between them. The CDR3 covers 15 residues. The CDR3 DNA sequence: TGCGCCAGCAGCCAAGACTTCGGGTTCACAGATACGCAGTATTTT. Translated: CASSQDFGFTDTQYF.

CDR3 DNA sequence: TGTGCCAGCAGTTCCCCGGGACAGCCATCCTACGAGCAGTACTTC. Translated, it gives CASSSPGQPSYEQYF. V usage is TRBV28 and J usage is TRBJ2-7; TRBD1 matches at 7 bases. Germline CDR1 is MDHEN and CDR2 is SYDVKM. The CDR3 is 15 residues long. J was trimmed by 1 base and V by 4 bases; bases with no gene match: 7.

This clone is a singleton in its sample. The chain combines TRBV6-1 with TRBJ2-2; 8 nucleotides agree with TRBD1. The CDR3 is made up of 15 amino acids. Germline CDR1 and CDR2: MNHNS and SASEGT. V shed 3 bases, J shed 3 bases, and the junction held 3 bases outside the gene matches. CDR3 DNA: TGTGCCAGCAGTGACGGACAGGGCTACACCGGGGAGCTGTTTTTT. The encoded protein is CASSDGQGYTGELFF.